The entry that follows covers one TCR beta chain sequence. The assay was immunoSEQ multiplex PCR, and TCRdb's table has in-frame clones only and misses some. The table lists hundreds of thousands of clones, roughly 90% of them singletons. The sample's treatment: roughly 18 received Ad26.COV2.S at low or high dose, single or two shots; about five received placebo; per-sample allocation not given. At day 63 after the first vaccine or placebo injection, samples were drawn. The ends were cut back, 4 bases at V and 0 bases at J, with 13 bases in the middle. The CDR3 sequence is 16 residues long. Germline assignment: CDR1 SGHRS and CDR2 YFSETQ. This record belongs to a study of Ad26.COV2.S vaccination and SARS-CoV-2 variants.

This sample comprised peripheral blood, obtained in a trial of Ad26.COV2.S vaccine versus placebo. This TCR came from a person between 18 and 59 years old who received the Ad26.COV2.S COVID-19 vaccine or a placebo. The gene calls are TRBV5-1 and TRBJ1-4; a weak D match, TRBD1 (5 bases). DNA for the CDR3: TGCGCCAGCAGCCTCGCCGGGGGAACAACTAATGAAAAACTGTTTTTT. It encodes CASSLAGGTTNEKLFF.